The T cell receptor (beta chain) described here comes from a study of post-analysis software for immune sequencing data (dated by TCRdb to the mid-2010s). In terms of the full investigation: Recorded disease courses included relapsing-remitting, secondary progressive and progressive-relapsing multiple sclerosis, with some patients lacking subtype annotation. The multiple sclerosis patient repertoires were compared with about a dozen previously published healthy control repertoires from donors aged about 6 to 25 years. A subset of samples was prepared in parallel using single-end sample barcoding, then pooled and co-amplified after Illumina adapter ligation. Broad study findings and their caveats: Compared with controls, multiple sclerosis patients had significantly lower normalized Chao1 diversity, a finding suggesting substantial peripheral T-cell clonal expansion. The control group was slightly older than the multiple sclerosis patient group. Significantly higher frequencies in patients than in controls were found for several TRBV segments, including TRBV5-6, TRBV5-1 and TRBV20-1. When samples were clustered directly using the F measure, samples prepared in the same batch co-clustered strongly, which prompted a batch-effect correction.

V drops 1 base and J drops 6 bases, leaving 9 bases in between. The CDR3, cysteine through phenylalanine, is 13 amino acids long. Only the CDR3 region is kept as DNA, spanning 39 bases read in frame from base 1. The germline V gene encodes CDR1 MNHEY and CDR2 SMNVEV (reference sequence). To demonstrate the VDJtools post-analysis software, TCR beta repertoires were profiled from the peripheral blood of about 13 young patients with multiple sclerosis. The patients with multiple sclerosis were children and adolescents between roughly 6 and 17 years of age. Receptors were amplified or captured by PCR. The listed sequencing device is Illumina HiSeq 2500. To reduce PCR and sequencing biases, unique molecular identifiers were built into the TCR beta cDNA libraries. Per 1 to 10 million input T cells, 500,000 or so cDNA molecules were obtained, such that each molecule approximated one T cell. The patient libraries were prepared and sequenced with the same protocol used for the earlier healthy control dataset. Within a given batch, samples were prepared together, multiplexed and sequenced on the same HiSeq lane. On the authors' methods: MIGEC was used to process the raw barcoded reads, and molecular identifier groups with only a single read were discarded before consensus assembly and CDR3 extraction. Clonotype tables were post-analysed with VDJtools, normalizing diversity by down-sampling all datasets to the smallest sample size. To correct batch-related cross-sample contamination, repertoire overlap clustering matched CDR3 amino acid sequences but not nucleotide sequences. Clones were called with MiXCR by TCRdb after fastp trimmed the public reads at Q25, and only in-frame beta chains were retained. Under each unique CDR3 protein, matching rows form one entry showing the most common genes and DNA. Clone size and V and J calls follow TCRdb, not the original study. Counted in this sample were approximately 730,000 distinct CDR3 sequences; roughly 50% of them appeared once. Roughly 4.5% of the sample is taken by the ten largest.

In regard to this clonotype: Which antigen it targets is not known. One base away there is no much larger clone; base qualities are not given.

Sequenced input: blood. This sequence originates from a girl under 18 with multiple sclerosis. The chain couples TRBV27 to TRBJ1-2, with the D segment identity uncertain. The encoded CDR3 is CASSLYGYDGYTF. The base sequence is TGTGCCAGCAGTTTATATGGCTACGATGGCTACACCTTC.